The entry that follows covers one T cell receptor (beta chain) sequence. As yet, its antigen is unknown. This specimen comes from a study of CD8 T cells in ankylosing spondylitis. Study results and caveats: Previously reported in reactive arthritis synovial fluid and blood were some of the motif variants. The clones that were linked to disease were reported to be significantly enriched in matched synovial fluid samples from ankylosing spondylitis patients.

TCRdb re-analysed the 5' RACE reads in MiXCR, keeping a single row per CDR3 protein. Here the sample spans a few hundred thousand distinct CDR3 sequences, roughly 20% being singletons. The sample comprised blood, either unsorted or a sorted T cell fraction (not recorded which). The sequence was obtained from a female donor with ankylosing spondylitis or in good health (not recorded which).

The CDR3 loop reads CATREDHNEQFF. CDR3 nucleotide sequence: TGTGCCACGCGGGAGGATCACAATGAGCAGTTCTTC. The rearrangement joins TRBV7-8 to TRBJ2-1, with TRBD2 matching 8 bases. This CDR3 spans 12 amino acids. The germline V gene has CDR1 SGHVS and CDR2 FQNEAQ. With V trimmed by 10 bases and J by 5 bases, 4 bases remained unmatched. The complete variable domain, with remaining parts taken from reference TRBV7-8 and TRBJ2-1, reads GAGVSQSPRYKVAKRGQDVALRCDPISGHVSLFWYQQALGQGPEFLTYFQNEAQLDKSGLPSDRFFAERPEGSVSTLKIQRTQQEDSAVYLCATREDHNEQFFGPGTRLTVL.